This is a list of T cell receptor beta chains from one sample in a study of a mutant IDH1 vaccine in newly diagnosed glioma. Using immunoSEQ multiplex PCR, the repertoire was profiled, and TCRdb retains in-frame clones only, with some absent. The sample holds roughly 70,000 clones, around 84% seen once. Their antigen targets remain unknown. The material was PBMCs, obtained from a glioma patient whose treatment included an IDH1 peptide vaccine. The origin of the receptors is a woman aged 45-60 years with glioma. CDR3s include the opening cysteine and the closing phenylalanine or tryptophan. D genes are given only for firm matches. The size field is filled for only some rows; it gives once, few, many or a size class.

J,size,D,V,DNA,CDR3
TRBJ2-5,once,TRBD2,TRBV30,TGTGCCTGGAGTCGTGGAACTAGCGGGGGGCGAGAGACCCAGTACTTC,CAWSRGTSGGRETQYF
TRBJ1-4,NA,NA,TRBV7-9,TGTGCCAGCAGCTTAGGAGCCTCAGATCATGGGAGGGAAAAACTGTTTTTT,CASSLGASDHGREKLFF
TRBJ1-6,NA,NA,TRBV5-4,TGTGCCAGCAGCTTGGGGTCGGGGGTTAATTCACCCCTCCACTTT,CASSLGSGVNSPLHF
TRBJ2-3,NA,TRBD1,TRBV9,TGTGCCAGCAGCGTACAGGGGGACACAGATACGCAGTATTTT,CASSVQGDTDTQYF
TRBJ1-5,NA,NA,TRBV6-5,TGTGCCAGCAGTTACTCCGGGACACTCAATCAGCCCCAGCATTTT,CASSYSGTLNQPQHF
TRBJ1-1,NA,TRBD1,TRBV5-1,TGCGCCAGCAGCTTGAATATGGACAGGGTGAACACTGAAGCTTTCTTT,CASSLNMDRVNTEAFF
TRBJ2-3,NA,TRBD2,TRBV5-1,TGCGCCAGCAGTTTAGCGGGGGGGTTTACAGATACGCAGTATTTT,CASSLAGGFTDTQYF
TRBJ1-2,NA,TRBD1,TRBV5-1,TGCGCCAGCAGCTCTCAGCCTTCAGGGGGCAATGGCTACACCTTC,CASSSQPSGGNGYTF
TRBJ1-6,NA,NA,TRBV11-3,TGTGCCAGCAGCTTAGAGGGCGCGAGCTCCTATAATTCACCCCTCCACTTT,CASSLEGASSYNSPLHF
TRBJ1-2,few,TRBD1,TRBV19,TGTGCCAGTAGTACCGGACAGGGTCGCCGTCTGAACTATGGCTACACCTTC,CASSTGQGRRLNYGYTF
TRBJ2-5,NA,TRBD1,TRBV7-2,TGTGCCAGCAGCTTACCGGGGACAGGGAGGAAGACCCAGTACTTC,CASSLPGTGRKTQYF
TRBJ2-5,NA,TRBD1,TRBV5-6,TGTGCCAGCAGCTCGGACAGGGGAGAGACCCAGTACTTC,CASSSDRGETQYF
TRBJ1-2,few,NA,TRBV7-9,TGTGCCAGCGAGGCAGTAACGAGGGCGGGGAACTATGGCTACACCTTC,CASEAVTRAGNYGYTF
TRBJ1-1,NA,NA,TRBV6-5,TGTGCCAGCATTTCCCGAGTGAACACTGAAGCTTTCTTT,CASISRVNTEAFF
TRBJ1-1,NA,NA,TRBV9,TGTGCCAGCAGCGTAGAAAAGAACACTGAAGCTTTCTTT,CASSVEKNTEAFF
TRBJ2-1,NA,NA,TRBV5-1,TGCGCCAGCAGCGAGTTGTTGGACCGTCCGCTCAATGAGCAGTTCTTC,CASSELLDRPLNEQFF
TRBJ2-7,once,NA,TRBV4-1,TGCGCCAGCAGCCATGGCGGGCCCAACGAGCAGTACTTC,CASSHGGPNEQYF
TRBJ1-6,NA,NA,TRBV7-2,TGTGCCAGCAGCTTAGCAGGGGCTCAGTCACCCCTCCACTTT,CASSLAGAQSPLHF
TRBJ1-6,NA,TRBD1,TRBV15,TGTGCCACCAGCATACAGGGGCTCCGCTCACCCCTCCACTTT,CATSIQGLRSPLHF
TRBJ1-6,NA,NA,TRBV5-1,TGCGCCAGCAGCTTTGCCCTGGGGGAAACTATCTCACCCCTCCACTTT,CASSFALGETISPLHF
TRBJ1-1,NA,TRBD1,TRBV19,TGTGCCAGTAGTATTCGGTATGCTATCGTACAGGGGGTCCTGAACACTGAAGCTTTCTTT,CASSIRYAIVQGVLNTEAFF
TRBJ2-3,NA,TRBD1,TRBV10-3,TGTGCCATCATGTCGGACAGGAGCCCTAGCACAGATACGCAGTATTTT,CAIMSDRSPSTDTQYF
TRBJ2-2,NA,TRBD1,TRBV5-4,TGTGCCAGCAGCTTGGGGACAGGGAACACCGGGGAGCTGTTTTTT,CASSLGTGNTGELFF
TRBJ1-2,NA,NA,TRBV5-6,TGTGCCAGCAGCTTGGTCCAGGGTGGGAGCTACACCTTC,CASSLVQGGSYTF
TRBJ2-1,NA,TRBD1,TRBV4-3,TGCGCCAGCAGCCAAGCCGGGACAGGGGGTTTCGGGAATGAGCAGTTCTTC,CASSQAGTGGFGNEQFF
TRBJ1-6,NA,NA,TRBV7-2,TGTGCCAGCAGCTTTCAGAGCTCCTATAATTCACCCCTCCACTTT,CASSFQSSYNSPLHF
TRBJ1-5,NA,TRBD1,TRBV27,TGTGCCAGCAGTCAGGACAGGGTCAATCAGCCCCAGCATTTT,CASSQDRVNQPQHF
TRBJ2-1,once,NA,TRBV7-8,TGTGCCAGCAGCTCCCCCGGGACCCTAAATGAGCAGTTCTTC,CASSSPGTLNEQFF
TRBJ1-2,NA,TRBD1,TRBV6-6,TGTGCCAGCAGTTGGGACAGGGAGGGCTATGGCTACACCTTC,CASSWDREGYGYTF
TRBJ1-1,NA,NA,TRBV30,TGTGCCTGGAGCCGATCCCCGAAGGCTGAAGCTTTCTTT,CAWSRSPKAEAFF
TRBJ2-1,NA,TRBD1,TRBV6-1,TGTGCCAGCAGTGAACAGGGGGCTGTGAACAATGAGCAGTTCTTC,CASSEQGAVNNEQFF
TRBJ1-2,NA,NA,TRBV19,TGTGCCAGTAGTCCACTCGGACAGACAGATTACTATGGCTACACCTTC,CASSPLGQTDYYGYTF
TRBJ2-2,NA,NA,TRBV7-9,TGTGCCAGCAGCTTCGTGGCTACCCGGGAGCTGTTTTTT,CASSFVATRELFF
TRBJ1-4,few,NA,TRBV6-5,TGTGCCAGCAGAGACCTCAGTGCAACTAATGAAAAACTGTTTTTT,CASRDLSATNEKLFF
TRBJ2-1,few,NA,TRBV2,TGTGCCAGCAGTGGCGGGGGCGTGTCCTACAATGAGCAGTTCTTC,CASSGGGVSYNEQFF